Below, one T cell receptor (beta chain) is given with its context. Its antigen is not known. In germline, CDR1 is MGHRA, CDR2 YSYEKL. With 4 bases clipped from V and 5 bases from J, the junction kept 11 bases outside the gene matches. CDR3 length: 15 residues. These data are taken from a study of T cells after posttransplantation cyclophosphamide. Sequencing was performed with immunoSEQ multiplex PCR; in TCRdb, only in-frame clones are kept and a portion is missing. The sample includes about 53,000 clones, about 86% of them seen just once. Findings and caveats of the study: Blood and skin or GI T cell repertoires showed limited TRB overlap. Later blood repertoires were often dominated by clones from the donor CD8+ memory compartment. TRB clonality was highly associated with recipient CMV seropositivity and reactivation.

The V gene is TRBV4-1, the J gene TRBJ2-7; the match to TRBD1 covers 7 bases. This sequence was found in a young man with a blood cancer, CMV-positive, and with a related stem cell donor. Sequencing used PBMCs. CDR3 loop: CASSPWDSSVDEQYF. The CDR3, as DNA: TGCGCCAGCAGCCCTTGGGACAGTTCAGTAGACGAGCAGTACTTC.